This entry is about one T cell receptor beta chain. Its target is unknown. The V and J ends lost 6 bases and 5 bases, in that order; junction bases with no gene match: 4. This CDR3 has 14 residues. CDR1 is MNHEY, CDR2 SVGAGI, per germline. RNA extraction was followed by reverse transcription into cDNA, which acted as the sequencing template. Repertoires were generated with immunoSEQ multiplex PCR, while TCRdb's copy carries only in-frame clones and drops some. This table holds 140,000 to 150,000 clones, 50% to 65% found once. The data belong to a study of CD8+ T cells in alopecia areata. Study context: Treated patients were given 5 to 10 mg oral tofacitinib twice daily.

Documented treatment: oral pan-JAK inhibitor, 5-10 mg twice daily. Researchers took lesional scalp punch biopsies and peripheral blood from people who were alopecia areata patients. Overall study findings and caveats: Numerous expanded lesional clones remained in scalp and blood during tofacitinib.

The chain recombines TRBV6-5 with TRBJ2-3, with 11 bases identical to TRBD2. Sequenced here: CD8+ T cells sorted from blood, sampled at week 4, from a patient treated with tofacitinib. The sequence came from a human donor with alopecia areata. CDR3 in DNA: TGTGCCAGCAGAATAGCGGGGGGGTTAGATACGCAGTATTTT. Translated, it gives CASRIAGGLDTQYF.